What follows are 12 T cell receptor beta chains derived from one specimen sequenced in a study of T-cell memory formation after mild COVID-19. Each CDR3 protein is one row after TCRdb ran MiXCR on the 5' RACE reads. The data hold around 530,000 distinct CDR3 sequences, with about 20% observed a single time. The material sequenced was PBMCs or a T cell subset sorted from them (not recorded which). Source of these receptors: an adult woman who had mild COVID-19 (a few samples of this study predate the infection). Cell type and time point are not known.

CDR3 amino acids: CASSSRLLSGADTQYF. As DNA, the CDR3 is TGTGCCAGCAGTTCCCGACTTCTCTCGGGGGCAGATACGCAGTATTTT. The gene calls are TRBV27 and TRBJ2-3; weak D call: TRBD2 (6 bases). Trimming took off 4 bases at V and 4 bases at J, with 18 bases between the two ends. From germline, CDR1 is MNHEY and CDR2 SMNVEV (reference sequence). There are 16 residues in the CDR3.

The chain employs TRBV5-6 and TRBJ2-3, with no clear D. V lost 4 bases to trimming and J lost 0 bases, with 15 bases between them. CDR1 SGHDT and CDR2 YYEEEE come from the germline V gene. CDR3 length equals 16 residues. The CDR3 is CASSPPPGTSTDTQYF. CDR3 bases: TGTGCCAGCAGCCCTCCGCCAGGAACTAGCACAGATACGCAGTATTTT. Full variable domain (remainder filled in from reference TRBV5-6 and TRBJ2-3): DAGVTQSPTHLIKTRGQQVTLRCSPKSGHDTVSWYQQALGQGPQFIFQYYEEEERQRGNFPDRFSGHQFPNYSSELNVNALLLGDSALYLCASSPPPGTSTDTQYFGPGTRLTVL.

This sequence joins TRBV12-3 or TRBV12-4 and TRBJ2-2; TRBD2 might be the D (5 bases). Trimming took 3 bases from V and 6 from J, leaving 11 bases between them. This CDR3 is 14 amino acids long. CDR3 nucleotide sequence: TGTGCCAGCAGTTTCTCAACGAGGGCCGGGGAGCTGTTTTTT. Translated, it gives CASSFSTRAGELFF.

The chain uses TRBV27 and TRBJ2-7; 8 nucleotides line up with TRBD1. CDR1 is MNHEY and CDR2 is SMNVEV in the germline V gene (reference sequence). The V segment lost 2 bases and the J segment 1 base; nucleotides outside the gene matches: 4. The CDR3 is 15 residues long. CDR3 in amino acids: CASSLEGQESYEQYF. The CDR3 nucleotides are TGTGCCAGCAGTTTAGAGGGACAGGAGTCCTACGAGCAGTACTTC.

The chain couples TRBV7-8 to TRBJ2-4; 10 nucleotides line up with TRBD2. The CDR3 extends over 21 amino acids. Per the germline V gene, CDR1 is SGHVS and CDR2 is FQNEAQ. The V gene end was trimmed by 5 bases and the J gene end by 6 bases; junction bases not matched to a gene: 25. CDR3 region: CASSMTSGWLYDVSSRNIQYF. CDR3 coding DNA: TGTGCCAGCAGCATGACTAGCGGGTGGTTGTATGATGTGAGTTCGAGAAACATTCAGTACTTC.

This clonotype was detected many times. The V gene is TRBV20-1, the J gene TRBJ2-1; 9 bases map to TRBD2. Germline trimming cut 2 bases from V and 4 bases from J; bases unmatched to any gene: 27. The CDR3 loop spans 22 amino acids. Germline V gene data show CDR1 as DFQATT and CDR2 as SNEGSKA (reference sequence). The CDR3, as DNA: TGCAGTGCTAGATATACGTCAGGGAGGGTGAGCGGGGGGACCGCCACGTACAATGAGCAGTTCTTC. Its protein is CSARYTSGRVSGGTATYNEQFF.

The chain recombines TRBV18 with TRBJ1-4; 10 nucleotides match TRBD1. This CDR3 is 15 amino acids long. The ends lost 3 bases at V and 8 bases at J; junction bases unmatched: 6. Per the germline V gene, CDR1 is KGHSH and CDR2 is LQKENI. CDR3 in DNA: TGTGCCAGCTCACCTCCGGGACAGGGGACCGAAAAACTGTTTTTT. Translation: CASSPPGQGTEKLFF.

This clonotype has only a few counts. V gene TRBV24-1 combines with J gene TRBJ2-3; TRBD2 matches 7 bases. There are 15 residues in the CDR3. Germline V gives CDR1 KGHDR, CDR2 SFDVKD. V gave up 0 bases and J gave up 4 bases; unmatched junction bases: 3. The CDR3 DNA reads TGTGCCACCAGTGATTTGCAGGGAGGGGCAGATACGCAGTATTTT. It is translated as CATSDLQGGADTQYF.

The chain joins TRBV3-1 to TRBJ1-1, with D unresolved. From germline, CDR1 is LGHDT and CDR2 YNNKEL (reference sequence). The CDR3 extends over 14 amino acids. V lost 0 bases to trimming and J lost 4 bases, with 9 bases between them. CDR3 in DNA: TGTGCCAGCAGCCAAGATCAAGGGATCACTGAAGCTTTCTTT. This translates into CASSQDQGITEAFF.

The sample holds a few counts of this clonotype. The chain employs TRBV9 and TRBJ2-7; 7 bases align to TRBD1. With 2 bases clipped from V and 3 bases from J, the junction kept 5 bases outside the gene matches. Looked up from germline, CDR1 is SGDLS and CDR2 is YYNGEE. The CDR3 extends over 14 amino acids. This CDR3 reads CASSVTGTDYEQYF. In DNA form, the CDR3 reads TGTGCCAGCAGCGTCACCGGGACAGACTACGAGCAGTACTTC. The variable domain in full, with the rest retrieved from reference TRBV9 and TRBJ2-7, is DSGVTQTPKHLITATGQRVTLRCSPRSGDLSVYWYQQSLDQGLQFLIQYYNGEERAKGNILERFSAQQFPDLHSELNLSSLELGDSALYFCASSVTGTDYEQYFGPGTRLTVT.

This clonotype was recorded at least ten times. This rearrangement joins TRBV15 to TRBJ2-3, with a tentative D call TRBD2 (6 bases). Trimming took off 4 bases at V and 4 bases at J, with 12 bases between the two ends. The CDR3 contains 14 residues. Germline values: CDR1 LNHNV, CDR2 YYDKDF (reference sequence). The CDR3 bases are TGTGCCACCAGCAACACGGGAGTATCAGATACGCAGTATTTT. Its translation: CATSNTGVSDTQYF.

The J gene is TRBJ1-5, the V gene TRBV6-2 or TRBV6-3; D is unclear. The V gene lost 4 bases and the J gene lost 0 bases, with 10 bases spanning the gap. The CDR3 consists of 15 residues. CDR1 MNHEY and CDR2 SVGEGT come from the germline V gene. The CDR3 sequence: CASSLILYSNQPQHF. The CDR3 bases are TGTGCCAGCAGTTTAATCCTTTATAGCAATCAGCCCCAGCATTTT.